The 28 T cell receptor beta chains presented below share a single source sample, sequenced in a study of blood T cell repertoires in COVID-19. The table came from immunoSEQ multiplex PCR; TCRdb's copy has only in-frame clones and leaves some out. This repertoire shows under 350,000 clones, roughly 88% found once; its top ten account for roughly 9.6%. Input material: peripheral blood. Source of these receptors: a woman in her 70s with acute or convalescent COVID-19.

A few counts support this clone. CDR3 sequence: CASSWGQGGVPEAFF. In DNA, the CDR3 is TGTGCCAGCAGCTGGGGTCAGGGGGGCGTTCCTGAAGCTTTCTTT. The chain uses TRBV5-5 and TRBJ1-1, with 7 bases lining up with TRBD1. The CDR3 is 15 amino acids. Germline CDR1 is SGHKS and CDR2 is YYEKEE (reference sequence). V lost 3 bases and J lost 6; bases outside the gene matches: 11.

CDR3 DNA sequence: TGTGCCGTCGGGACAGGGGAAATTACCATGGCTTTCTTT. It codes for CAVGTGEITMAFF. The chain combines TRBV10-3 with TRBJ1-1; 10 bases align to TRBD1. Germline V CDR1 and CDR2: ENHRY, SYGVKD. The V gene end was trimmed by 11 bases and the J gene end by 11 bases; junction bases not matched to a gene: 14. The length of the CDR3 is 13 residues.

The chain joins TRBV13 to TRBJ2-7; maybe TRBD1 (5 bases). The germline CDR1 and CDR2 sequences are PRHDT and FYEKMQ (reference sequence). With 2 bases removed from V and 7 bases from J, the gap between germline ends came to 15 bases. The CDR3 is 14 amino acids. The CDR3 sequence: CASSLWGGPLEQYF. The CDR3 bases are TGTGCCAGCAGCTTATGGGGCGGCCCCTTAGAGCAGTACTTC.

The J gene is TRBJ2-2, the V gene TRBV6-6, with 10 bases identical to TRBD2. CDR3 length: 18 residues. Germline V gives CDR1 MNHNY, CDR2 SVGAGI (reference sequence). Trimming cost V 6 bases and J 5 bases; bases outside gene matches: 15. The CDR3 is CASRRGRAGGPRTGELFF. The CDR3 DNA reads TGTGCCAGCAGGCGAGGGCGAGCGGGGGGGCCCCGAACCGGGGAGCTGTTTTTT.

This chain uses TRBV24-1 with TRBJ2-2; TRBD2 might be the D (5 bases). The CDR3 has 13 amino acids. V shed 0 bases and J shed 8 bases, with 6 bases lying between them. CDR1 KGHDR and CDR2 SFDVKD come from the germline V gene. As DNA, the CDR3 is TGTGCCACCAGTGATTTGGGACTGGGGGAGCTGTTTTTT. Its translation: CATSDLGLGELFF.

The V call is TRBV24-1, the J call TRBJ2-5; the D gene is possibly TRBD2 (5 bases). There are 13 residues in the CDR3. Trimming stripped 4 bases from V and 5 bases from J, with 10 bases between. Germline assignment: CDR1 KGHDR and CDR2 SFDVKD. The CDR3 sequence: CATSEEVTETQYF. Here the CDR3 DNA reads TGTGCCACCAGTGAGGAGGTAACCGAGACCCAGTACTTC.

The chain uses TRBV7-6 and TRBJ1-2; 7 bases are a match to TRBD1. Germline V gene lookup returns CDR1 SGHVS and CDR2 FNYEAQ. After removal of 5 bases from V and 0 bases from J, the junction contained 12 bases not matched to a gene. CDR3 length: 17 amino acids. CDR3 loop: CASSQGGASDTNYGYTF. CDR3 coding DNA: TGTGCCAGCAGCCAAGGGGGCGCGTCGGATACTAACTATGGCTACACCTTC.

The V gene is TRBV29-1, the J gene TRBJ2-3; 10 nucleotides align to TRBD1. The J segment lost 4 bases and the V segment lost 2 bases, leaving 9 bases of the junction unmatched. The CDR3 has 16 residues. The germline gives CDR1 SQVTM, CDR2 ANQGSEA. The CDR3 DNA follows: TGCAGCGTTGAAAGCTCCGGGACAGGGGTACCAGATACGCAGTATTTT. It codes for CSVESSGTGVPDTQYF.

A single count supports this clone. A junction boundary mismatches the germline segment, possibly from a read error. The chain carries TRBV5-4 and TRBJ2-5; tentatively, D is TRBD1 or TRBD2 (6 bases each). The length of the CDR3 is 16 residues. Germline assignment: CDR1 SGHNT and CDR2 YYREEE (reference sequence). The CDR3 reads CASSLGGDPSGQTQYF. In DNA, the CDR3 is TGTGCCAGCAGTTTGGGGGGCGACCCGTCTGGACAAACCCAGTACTTC.

The chain has TRBV6-2 or TRBV6-3 and TRBJ2-4; TRBD1 agrees at 9 bases. Looked up from germline, CDR1 is MNHEY and CDR2 is SVGEGT. V lost 3 bases and J lost 5; bases outside the gene matches: 2. The CDR3 spans 14 residues. The CDR3 nucleotides read TGTGCCAGCAGTTATCGGACAGGGGAAAACATTCAGTACTTC. This sequence encodes CASSYRTGENIQYF.

This rearrangement joins TRBV3-1 (or the pseudogene TRBV3-2) to TRBJ2-3; 7 bases fit TRBD1. CDR1 is LGHDT, CDR2 YNNKEL, per germline (reference sequence). The CDR3 contains 17 residues. J was trimmed by 2 bases and V by 3 bases; bases with no gene match: 11. The CDR3 reads CASSHISDRDDTDTQYF. The CDR3 DNA reads as TGTGCCAGCAGCCACATATCAGACAGGGATGACACAGATACGCAGTATTTT.

In its sample, this clone was seen once. DNA for the CDR3: TGTGCCAGCTCACCACAGGAGGGGACGGGTATGAACACCGGGGAGCTGTTTTTT. Translation gives CASSPQEGTGMNTGELFF. The genes are TRBV18 and TRBJ2-2, with D perhaps matching TRBD2 (6 bases). The length of the CDR3 is 18 residues. Germline V gene lookup returns CDR1 KGHSH and CDR2 LQKENI. Trimming pared 1 base from V and 1 base from J, leaving 16 bases between. The whole variable domain, remainder taken from reference TRBV18 and TRBJ2-2, is NAGVMQNPRHLVRRRGQEARLRCSPMKGHSHVYWYRQLPEEGLKFMVYLQKENIIDESGMPKERFSAEFPKEGPSILRIQQVVRGDSAAYFCASSPQEGTGMNTGELFFGEGSRLTVL.

This rearrangement joins TRBV5-1 to TRBJ2-1; 10 bases are a match to TRBD1. This CDR3 has 15 amino acids. Germline V gene sequence: CDR1 SGHRS, CDR2 YFSETQ. With 0 bases clipped from V and 8 bases from J, the junction kept 5 bases outside the gene matches. The CDR3 here is CASSLGRTGGDEQFF. The CDR3 DNA reads TGCGCCAGCAGCTTGGGGAGGACAGGGGGTGATGAGCAGTTCTTC.

This chain connects TRBV2 to TRBJ1-1; 8 bases align to TRBD1. The CDR3 is made up of 14 amino acids. J lost 4 bases, V lost 6 bases, and 7 bases had no gene match. The V gene's germline CDR1 is SNHLY and CDR2 FYNNEI. CDR3 sequence (DNA): TGTGCCAGCAGCGCCGGGACAGGAGTCACTGAAGCTTTCTTT. It translates to CASSAGTGVTEAFF.

This clone was counted a single time. Other nucleotide sequences in the sample specify the same CDR3. Written as DNA, the CDR3 is TGCGCCAGCAGCTTGGGGGGAGGGGAGACCCAGTACTTC. It specifies CASSLGGGETQYF. The rearrangement uses TRBV5-1 and TRBJ2-5; the match to TRBD2 covers 7 bases. CDR1 is SGHRS and CDR2 is YFSETQ in the germline V gene. The V and J ends lost 0 bases and 5 bases, in that order; junction bases with no gene match: 1. This CDR3 spans 13 amino acids.

Concerning this clone itself: A junction end diverges from the germline sequence, so it may reflect a read error. The chain employs TRBV6-2 or TRBV6-3 and TRBJ1-1; 7 nucleotides agree with TRBD1. This CDR3 has 16 amino acids. Germline V gives CDR1 MNHEY, CDR2 SVGEGT. The CDR3 loop is CASSNSPGTANTEAFF. The CDR3 DNA reads as TGTGCCAGCAGTAACTCTCCAGGGACAGCCAACACTGAAGCTTTCTTT.

The V call is TRBV12-3 or TRBV12-4, the J call TRBJ1-1, with D uncertain. The CDR3 loop spans 13 amino acids. Trimming removed 3 bases from V and 5 bases from J, with 10 bases in between. CDR3 protein: CASSFQRGTEAFF. The CDR3 nucleotides are TGTGCCAGCAGTTTCCAACGCGGGACTGAAGCTTTCTTT.

The chain joins TRBV5-1 to TRBJ1-5, with D possibly TRBD1 on 6 matching bases. Trimming left V 0 bases short and J 9 bases short, with 13 bases between. Germline V CDR1 and CDR2: SGHRS, YFSETQ. This CDR3 has 14 residues. CDR3 in DNA: TGCGCCAGCAGCTTGGCGGCAGGGGTTCCGCCCCAGCATTTT. Translating it yields CASSLAAGVPPQHF. Supplemented by reference TRBV5-1 and TRBJ1-5, the full variable domain reads KAGVTQTPRYLIKTRGQQVTLSCSPISGHRSVSWYQQTPGQGLQFLFEYFSETQRNKGNFPGRFSGRQFSNSRSEMNVSTLELGDSALYLCASSLAAGVPPQHFGDGTRLSIL.

The chain joins TRBV18 to TRBJ2-3; TRBD2 matches at 7 bases. This CDR3 region has 17 residues. Germline assignment: CDR1 KGHSH and CDR2 LQKENI. The V gene end was trimmed by 1 base and the J gene end by 2 bases; junction bases not matched to a gene: 9. The CDR3: CASSPRPRGRDTDTQYF. The DNA of the CDR3 is TGTGCCAGCTCACCACGCCCGCGGGGGAGGGACACAGATACGCAGTATTTT.

The chain recombines TRBV11-2 with TRBJ2-5; 9 bases are shared with TRBD1. The V gene's germline CDR1 is SGHAT and CDR2 FQNNGV. The trim removed 5 bases at V and 5 bases at J, leaving 3 bases unmatched. This CDR3 has 13 amino acids. The CDR3 nucleotides are TGTGCCAGCAGCCCCGGACAGGGGGAGACCCAGTACTTC. Protein product: CASSPGQGETQYF.

The CDR3: CASSQAGAGGGSPLHF. Written as DNA, the CDR3 is TGTGCCAGCAGCCAAGCTGGGGCAGGGGGAGGTTCACCCCTCCACTTT. The chain joins TRBV3-1 (or the pseudogene TRBV3-2) to TRBJ1-6, with 7 positions matching TRBD1. This CDR3 has 16 amino acids. The V and J ends lost 1 base and 9 bases, in that order; junction bases with no gene match: 9. Germline CDR1 and CDR2: LGHDT and YNNKEL (reference sequence).

V usage is TRBV4-1 and J usage is TRBJ1-4, with 7 bases lining up with TRBD1. J lost 3 bases, V lost 4 bases, and 2 bases had no gene match. Germline V CDR1 and CDR2: MGHRA, YSYEKL. There are 14 residues in the CDR3. CDR3: CASSLRGANEKLFF. DNA for the CDR3: TGCGCCAGCAGCCTCAGGGGGGCTAATGAAAAACTGTTTTTT.

Only a few counts were recorded for this clone. The V gene is TRBV6-5, the J gene TRBJ1-3; no clear D gene. With 6 bases removed from V and 4 bases from J, the gap between germline ends came to 10 bases. CDR1 and CDR2 from the germline V gene are MNHEY and SVGAGI. The CDR3 sequence is 13 residues long. DNA for the CDR3: TGTGCCAGCAGGGACTGGGGAGGAAACACCATATATTTT. As protein: CASRDWGGNTIYF.

This clone was recorded only once. The chain has TRBV6-2 or TRBV6-3 and TRBJ1-2; no firm D call. This CDR3 has 15 amino acids. Germline-derived CDR1 and CDR2 are MNHEY and SVGEGT. The V end was cut by 6 bases, the J end by 0 bases, with 14 bases between. The CDR3 protein is CASSHHRGANYGYTF. CDR3 nucleotide sequence: TGTGCCAGCAGCCACCACCGGGGTGCTAACTATGGCTACACCTTC.

The rearrangement uses TRBV29-1 and TRBJ2-5; possible D gene TRBD1, 6 bases. CDR3 length: 14 amino acids. V lost 4 bases and J lost 5, with 17 bases in between. Looked up from germline, CDR1 is SQVTM and CDR2 is ANQGSEA. The DNA of the CDR3 is TGCAGCGTTGCCCGGACAGTTCTGACGGAGACCCAGTACTTC. It specifies CSVARTVLTETQYF. Full variable domain (rest looked up from reference TRBV29-1 and TRBJ2-5): SAVISQKPSRDICQRGTSLTIQCQVDSQVTMMFWYRQQPGQSLTLIATANQGSEATYESGFVIDKFPISRPNLTFSTLTVSNMSPEDSSIYLCSVARTVLTETQYFGPGTRLLVL.

The rearrangement uses TRBV18 and TRBJ2-2, with D perhaps matching TRBD2 (6 bases). Germline V lookup: CDR1 KGHSH, CDR2 LQKENI. The CDR3 length is 16 residues. The V gene lost 5 bases and the J gene lost 4 bases, with 17 bases spanning the gap. CDR3 nucleotides: TGTGCCAGCTCAGGCCCTTTGGAGGGATTCACCGGGGAGCTGTTTTTT. This gives the protein CASSGPLEGFTGELFF.

V is TRBV7-9 and J is TRBJ2-2, with D unclear. The CDR3 consists of 14 residues. CDR1 and CDR2 (germline): SEHNR, FQNEAQ (reference sequence). V was shortened by 1 base and J by 1 base, with 4 bases between the two germline ends. The CDR3 is CASSLGQNTGELFF. CDR3 sequence (DNA): TGTGCCAGCAGCTTAGGACAGAACACCGGGGAGCTGTTTTTT. The variable domain in full, with the rest retrieved from reference TRBV7-9 and TRBJ2-2, is DTGVSQNPRHKITKRGQNVTFRCDPISEHNRLYWYRQTLGQGPEFLTYFQNEAQLEKSRLLSDRFSAERPKGSFSTLEIQRTEQGDSAMYLCASSLGQNTGELFFGEGSRLTVL.

J is TRBJ2-3 and V is TRBV10-3; 9 bases are shared with TRBD2. Germline lookup yields CDR1 ENHRY and CDR2 SYGVKD. The CDR3 consists of 15 residues. Trimming cost V 2 bases and J 5 bases; bases outside gene matches: 5. Written as DNA, the CDR3 is TGTGCCATCAGTGAGCGGCGGGGGGGCCTAGATACGCAGTATTTT. Translated: CAISERRGGLDTQYF.